This T cell receptor (beta chain) was captured in a study of radiation and T cells in renal cell carcinoma. Findings of the study overall: From baseline, blood top tumor clonotypes peaked at 2 weeks post-radiation. Without pretreatment biopsies, baseline tumor clonotype presence was undetermined.

A word on this clone: As yet, its antigen is unknown.

Time point denoted: blood 4 weeks post-SBRT, at nephrectomy. Treatment denoted: 15 Gy SBRT to primary tumor, nephrectomy 4 weeks later. This renal cell carcinoma was of the clear cell type. Produced via immunoSEQ multiplex PCR; TCRdb's table is partial and in-frame only. Among around 140,000 clones listed, 86% were seen once. The sequences come from blood, collected from a patient whose treatment included radiotherapy and nephrectomy. The sequence was collected from a woman aged 50 to 60 with renal cell carcinoma.

The CDR3 DNA reads TGTGCCACCAGCAGGAGGGACGGCTCCTACGAGCAGTACTTC. Its protein product is CATSRRDGSYEQYF. The rearrangement links TRBV15 to TRBJ2-7; either TRBD1 or TRBD2 may fit D (5 bases each). Germline V gene data show CDR1 as LNHNV and CDR2 as YYDKDF (reference sequence). V was clipped by 3 bases and J by 0 bases, with 9 bases between them. This CDR3 is built from 14 residues.